This TCR beta chain was recorded in a study of shared clonotypes between healthy human individuals (TCRdb year 2020). Regarding the study in general: The cohort comprised a couple of women and a few men aged 18 to 49 years. For each donor, three plates each were used for CD4 naive and CD4 memory, two plates were used for CD8 naive, and one plate was used for CD8 memory. Blood TCR repertoires of five healthy adults were deeply sequenced to estimate repertoire size and the extent of clonotype sharing between individuals. Libraries were prepared and TCR repertoires were sequenced by different laboratories using diverse techniques, in order to increase sequencing depth and limit assay-specific biases. Leukapheresis yielded between about 0.85 and 10 billion PBMCs per donor. Summary of the overall study and its limitations: Pairwise subsampling indicated that sequencing depth was expected to affect the degree of clonotype sharing among donors. Across four donors, roughly 5% of naive CD4, approximately 3.6% of naive CD8, around 2.5% of memory CD4, and approximately 0.42% of memory CD8 clonotypes were shared. The small number of donors limited the genetic and exposure-history diversity represented. Larger estimated clonotype richness was generally found for naive subsets than for memory subsets. Sampling was restricted to blood, and TCR repertoires in tissues likely differ from the TCR repertoires found in blood. Compared with non-shared clonotypes, the clonotypes found in all four sorted-subset donors had higher generation probabilities. Even with the large sequencing depth, rarefaction of the sorted-subset datasets indicated that sequencing was incomplete.

For the CD8 naive samples, CD45RO-negative cells were positively selected for CCR7, yielding a CD45RA+CCR7+ population from which TemRA cells were excluded. The donors were healthy, HIV-negative adults who had no recently reported acute infections or vaccinations. Every donor was a Caucasian adult living in Nashville, Tennessee, USA. After blood collection by leukapheresis, PBMCs were isolated using Ficoll-Histopaque density gradient centrifugation and then cryopreserved in the vapor phase of liquid nitrogen. Analytical flow cytometry was used to check the purity and quantity of each magnetically sorted T cell population. Genomic DNA was isolated from each sorted fraction and quantified by UV absorbance on a Nanodrop 2000c. On this clone itself: The clone's antigen remains unknown. Per-nucleotide qualities are absent, and no much larger clonotype sits a single base away. This sample also contains other DNA sequences that code for the same CDR3.

TCR CDR3 regions were amplified from genomic DNA by multiplex PCR using the deep immunoSEQ assay. For each cell subset, the extracted genomic DNA was distributed evenly across all wells of several immunoSEQ 96-well plates, and each plate served as one replicate. For sorted subsets, around 0.2 ug of genomic DNA, equivalent to 25,000 to 35,000 T cell genomes, went into each replicate PCR. The purified libraries were quantified using a Qubit 3.0 fluorometer, sized with a Bioanalyzer 2100, and then quantified again using the KAPA Library Quantification kit. Each immunoSEQ 96-well plate was sequenced on its own single-read 150-cycle Illumina NextSeq 550 flow cell. The paper's processing steps were these. Because the immunoSEQ output included only junctional sequences and no quality scores, the filtering could not be the same as the filtering used for full-length reads. Sequences were annotated with PyIR, a Python wrapper for IgBLAST v1.9, using IMGT germline references to assign V/J genes and CDR3. Reads were filtered out if the reads had weak V/J assignments (E-value above 1e-6), no CDR3, stop codons, out-of-frame junctions, or ambiguous translated residues. V3J clonotypes were defined by identical inferred V gene, J gene, and CDR3 amino acid sequence. Percentage overlap between repertoires was calculated by dividing the number of shared unique clonotypes by the size of the smaller repertoire. Repertoire richness was assessed with RTK rarefaction, the Chao1 estimator, and Recon v2.1 estimates of unobserved clonotypes. OLGA was used to compute generation probabilities for all TCRbeta clonotypes that the gDNA method yielded from four donors. TCRdb mirrors the immuneACCESS table, restricted to in-frame sequences. Some clones are absent from its copies; in checked studies, under half trace to an unresolved V gene, and the reason for the others is unknown. The DNA gave D and trimming, while V, J and clone size come from that table. The sample yields some 800,000 clones; nearly 95% were counted once. Jointly, the top ten make up around 24% of the sample.

The material sequenced was naive CD8+ T cells sorted from blood. The cell subset or site label for this specimen denotes: CD45RA+CCR7+. The TCR was taken from a young man in good health.

The CDR3 has the sequence CASSPQGDTEAFF. DNA sequence: TGTGCCAGCAGCCCGCAGGGGGACACTGAAGCTTTCTTT. The rearranged chain carries TRBV7-9 and TRBJ1-1; TRBD1 agrees with 7 junctional bases. From the germline V gene (reference sequence), CDR1 is SEHNR and CDR2 is FQNEAQ. The CDR3 holds 13 amino acids from the cysteine to the phenylalanine. The retained sequence is limited to the CDR3, 39 bases, with the frame set at the first base. V trim: 5 bases; J trim: 3 bases; unmatched bases: 3.